This T cell receptor beta chain was found in a study of memory CD4+ T cells and cytomegalovirus serostatus. This clone occurred a few times. Its cognate antigen is unknown. The sort gate was single viable CD3+CD4+CD8-CD45RO+ cells for memory CD4+ T cells. Study processing details: Out-of-frame sequences were removed, leaving some 2 million distinct TCRbeta sequences. Profiling relied on immunoSEQ multiplex PCR, and the TCRdb table lists in-frame clones only, not all of them. Clonal size and the V and J genes are those of that table, whereas D and trimming came from the DNA. Here the sample spans almost 45,000 clones, 79% being singletons. Broader study findings: Suggested: most of the CMV-linked TCR signature lies in CD4+ memory cells.

The TCR comes from an adult in good health and CMV-seronegative. The specimen sequenced was memory CD4+ T cells from blood.

The CDR3 DNA follows: TGTGCCAGCAGTGTTACCGGGACAGGGAACACTGAAGCTTTCTTT. This gives the protein CASSVTGTGNTEAFF. The genes are TRBV6-1 and TRBJ1-1; 8 bases are a match to TRBD1. Germline V gene data show CDR1 as MNHNS and CDR2 as SASEGT. V was pared by 4 bases and J by 1 base, with 5 bases of the junction left unmatched. This CDR3 contains 15 residues.